Listed here are 14 T cell receptor beta chains from one sample, sequenced in a study of Japanese encephalitis immunity and Zika vaccine responses. TCRdb used MiXCR to reprocess the 5' RACE reads, holding one entry per CDR3 protein. The sample includes about 420 distinct CDR3 sequences, about 9.5% of them seen just once. PBMCs were CFSE-labeled and cultured for less than 7 days with peptide pools at approximately 1 ug/mL each. The material was antigen-activated CD8+ T cells from blood, cultured, obtained during a Zika inactivated vaccine study. All receptors derive from an adult woman who received an inactivated Zika virus vaccine.

The sample holds many counts of this clonotype. The chain links TRBV5-1 to TRBJ1-6; TRBD1 matches at 10 bases. Germline loops: CDR1 SGHRS, CDR2 YFSETQ. The CDR3 covers 16 residues. The trim removed 0 bases at V and 8 bases at J, leaving 5 bases unmatched. The CDR3 region has the DNA TGCGCCAGCAGCTTGGATTGGACAGGGGGGTATTCACCCCTCCACTTT. It specifies CASSLDWTGGYSPLHF.

The CDR3 sequence is CASHARESTDTQYF. CDR3 DNA sequence: TGTGCCAGCCATGCTAGGGAAAGCACAGATACGCAGTATTTT. This chain links TRBV2 with TRBJ2-3, with unresolved D. V shed 8 bases and J shed 0 bases, with 12 bases lying between them. There are 14 residues in the CDR3. CDR1 SNHLY and CDR2 FYNNEI come from the germline V gene.

The V call is TRBV19, the J call TRBJ1-1; the D gene is possibly TRBD1 (5 bases). With 7 bases removed from V and 6 bases from J, the gap between germline ends came to 18 bases. CDR3 length: 14 residues. The germline V gene has CDR1 LNHDA and CDR2 SQIVND (reference sequence). CDR3 DNA sequence: TGTGCCAGTAAAGTGGACACAGGCTTTGCTGAAGCTTTCTTT. Protein: CASKVDTGFAEAFF.

By proportion, this clonotype is large (0.1 to 1%). CDR3 in DNA: TGTGCCAGCAGTTTAGGTGGCGAACCCCAGCATTTT. Translating gives CASSLGGEPQHF. The chain combines TRBV28 with TRBJ1-5, with D unresolved. The CDR3 is 12 residues long. V was cut by 2 bases and J by 10 bases, with 9 bases left in between. CDR1 MDHEN and CDR2 SYDVKM come from the germline V gene.

This clonotype was seen at least ten times. CDR3 bases: TGTGCCAGCAGTTTTCTTTCTGGAAACACCATATATTTT. It codes for CASSFLSGNTIYF. The chain is built from TRBV28 and TRBJ1-3, with D unclear. The CDR3 runs to 13 residues. Germline CDR1 MDHEN, CDR2 SYDVKM. V lost 3 bases and J 1 base, leaving 4 bases between the germline ends.

This clonotype is medium-sized by share. This chain joins TRBV27 and TRBJ1-1; 8 bases are shared with TRBD1. With V trimmed by 6 bases and J by 1 base, 7 bases remained unmatched. This CDR3 has 15 amino acids. In germline, CDR1 is MNHEY, CDR2 SMNVEV (reference sequence). This chain's CDR3 is CASSFRGTGNTEAFF. The CDR3 coding sequence is TGTGCCAGCAGCTTTAGGGGGACAGGGAACACTGAAGCTTTCTTT.

By share, this clonotype ranks as large (0.1 to 1%). The V and J genes are TRBV5-1 and TRBJ2-1; the match to TRBD2 covers 10 bases. This CDR3 region has 20 residues. V lost 0 bases and J lost 0; bases outside the gene matches: 12. Germline lookup yields CDR1 SGHRS and CDR2 YFSETQ. As DNA, the CDR3 is TGCGCCAGCAGCTTGGTGGCTAGCGGGAGAGAACTAAGCTCCTACAATGAGCAGTTCTTC. Translated, it gives CASSLVASGRELSSYNEQFF.

By sample fraction, this clonotype is medium-sized. The V call is TRBV30, the J call TRBJ1-1; D gene unclear. Deletions cut 1 base from V and 2 bases from J, with 11 bases between. Germline lookup yields CDR1 GTSNPN and CDR2 SVGIG (reference sequence). CDR3 length equals 14 residues. CDR3 region: CAWSEVVPNTEAFF. CDR3 coding DNA: TGTGCCTGGAGTGAGGTCGTTCCTAACACTGAAGCTTTCTTT. The full variable domain, rest sourced from reference TRBV30 and TRBJ1-1, is SQTIHQWPATLVQPVGSPLSLECTVEGTSNPNLYWYRQAAGRGLQLLFYSVGIGQISSEVPQNLSASRPQDRQFILSSKKLLLSDSGFYLCAWSEVVPNTEAFFGQGTRLTVV.

This clonotype is judged hyperexpanded. The genes are TRBV3-1 and TRBJ1-1, with TRBD1 as a possible D gene (5 bases). CDR1 is LGHDT, CDR2 YNNKEL, per germline (reference sequence). Deletions cut 0 bases from V and 4 bases from J, with 15 bases between. The CDR3 runs to 16 residues. CDR3 amino acids: CASSQETELPSTEAFF. In nucleotides, the CDR3 is TGTGCCAGCAGCCAAGAGACAGAGCTACCTAGCACTGAAGCTTTCTTT.

This clonotype qualifies as large. The rearrangement links TRBV27 to TRBJ2-1; no definite D call. Looked up from germline, CDR1 is MNHEY and CDR2 is SMNVEV (reference sequence). V dropped 3 bases and J dropped 4 bases, with 1 base sitting between them. This CDR3 is built from 11 residues. This CDR3 reads CASSFYNEQFF. The CDR3 DNA reads as TGTGCCAGCAGTTTTTACAATGAGCAGTTCTTC.

This clonotype is labeled as medium-sized. This rearrangement joins TRBV12-3 or TRBV12-4 to TRBJ2-5, with 10 bases fitting TRBD1. V shed 5 bases, J shed 7 bases, and the junction held 7 bases outside the gene matches. The CDR3 consists of 14 residues. As DNA, the CDR3 is TGTGCCAGCAGTCCGGGACAGGGGACGGGGACCCAGTACTTC. Translating gives CASSPGQGTGTQYF.

This clonotype is labeled medium-sized. V and J are TRBV6-6 and TRBJ1-5; D remains unclear. Trimming cost V 2 bases and J 6 bases, with 20 bases left between them. CDR1 and CDR2 from the germline V gene are MNHNY and SVGAGI (reference sequence). The CDR3 contains 17 residues. The CDR3 coding sequence is TGTGCCAGCAGTTACCCGCGGTTGGCTTATATGGGTCAGCCCCAGCATTTT. Translating gives CASSYPRLAYMGQPQHF.

Relative to its sample, this clonotype is large. The chain recombines TRBV29-1 with TRBJ1-5, with TRBD1 as a possible D gene (6 bases). The germline V and J ends were trimmed by 1 base and 2 bases, with 12 bases remaining between them. Germline V lookup: CDR1 SQVTM, CDR2 ANQGSEA. The length of the CDR3 is 15 residues. Here the CDR3 reads CSVEVGAGGNQPQHF. The CDR3 DNA sequence: TGCAGCGTTGAAGTGGGGGCAGGGGGCAATCAGCCCCAGCATTTT. Using reference TRBV29-1 and TRBJ1-5 for the parts outside the CDR3, the full variable domain is SAVISQKPSRDICQRGTSLTIQCQVDSQVTMMFWYRQQPGQSLTLIATANQGSEATYESGFVIDKFPISRPNLTFSTLTVSNMSPEDSSIYLCSVEVGAGGNQPQHFGDGTRLSIL.

This clonotype rates as large. This chain connects TRBV9 to TRBJ1-1, with 10 bases that match TRBD1. Germline V CDR1 and CDR2: SGDLS, YYNGEE. The ends lost 4 bases at V and 5 bases at J; junction bases unmatched: 8. The CDR3 is made up of 15 amino acids. The DNA for the CDR3 is TGTGCCAGCAGCCCTCGACAGGGGGCCGGGACTGAAGCTTTCTTT. Its protein product is CASSPRQGAGTEAFF.